The rows below give T cell receptor beta chains drawn from one sample of a study of immune cell composition in non-small cell lung cancer. TCRdb keeps only in-frame clones here, not all; method: immunoSEQ multiplex PCR. The table includes 2,500 to 3,000 clones, about four fifths detected once. Sample: lung tumor tissue. Source of these receptors: a human donor with non-small cell lung cancer. The CDR3 runs from the conserved cysteine through the conserved F or W. D genes are given only for firm matches. Only part of the rows carry a size: once, few, many, or a class if the clone is expanded.

cdr3_length,v_call,d_call,clone_size,j_call,cdr3_aa,cdr3_nt
14,TRBV15,.,.,TRBJ2-2,CATSPVRGTGELFF,TGTGCCACCAGCCCAGTAAGGGGTACCGGGGAGCTGTTTTTT
16,TRBV5-6,TRBD1,few,TRBJ2-5,CASSFLGTGDEETQYF,TGTGCCAGCAGCTTTTTAGGGACAGGGGATGAAGAGACCCAGTACTTC
15,TRBV7-9,.,.,TRBJ1-2,CASSSRRGAPYGYTF,TGTGCCAGCAGCTCCCGTAGGGGCGCCCCCTATGGCTACACCTTC
15,TRBV19,.,.,TRBJ2-5,CASSGSGTLQETQYF,TGTGCCAGTAGTGGATCCGGGACACTACAAGAGACCCAGTACTTC
14,TRBV6-5,.,.,TRBJ2-7,CASSYSGGSSEQYF,TGTGCCAGCAGTTACTCCGGGGGAAGTTCCGAGCAGTACTTC
15,TRBV7-2,TRBD2,.,TRBJ2-3,CASSFPTSGGDTQYF,TGTGCCAGCAGCTTCCCGACTAGCGGGGGAGATACGCAGTATTTT
12,TRBV2,.,once,TRBJ2-1,CASSAKPNEQFF,TGTGCCAGCAGCGCTAAACCCAATGAGCAGTTCTTC
15,TRBV6-5,.,.,TRBJ2-1,CASSRRGRSYNEQFF,TGTGCCAGCAGTCGGCGGGGGCGCTCCTACAATGAGCAGTTCTTC
17,TRBV4-2,.,medium-sized,TRBJ1-6,CASSQDSLGGNNSPLHF,TGTGCCAGCAGCCAAGATTCTCTAGGGGGAAATAATTCACCCCTCCACTTT
16,TRBV9,TRBD2,.,TRBJ2-5,CASSPGLAGGQETQYF,TGTGCCAGCAGCCCCGGACTAGCGGGGGGCCAGGAGACCCAGTACTTC
17,TRBV7-8,.,.,TRBJ1-1,CASNDRRVNHMNTEAFF,TGTGCCAGCAACGATCGGAGGGTAAATCACATGAACACTGAAGCTTTCTTT
15,TRBV5-1,.,.,TRBJ2-6,CASSYRTAGANVLTF,TGCGCCAGCAGCTACCGGACAGCTGGGGCCAACGTCCTGACTTTC
16,TRBV5-5,TRBD2,.,TRBJ2-1,CASSSRLAGDHNEQFF,TGTGCCAGCAGCTCAAGACTAGCGGGGGACCACAATGAGCAGTTCTTC
15,TRBV5-1,TRBD1,once,TRBJ1-2,CASSPGGTANYGYTF,TGCGCCAGCAGCCCGGGGGGGACAGCTAACTATGGCTACACCTTC